This TCR beta chain was profiled in a study of blood T cell repertoires in COVID-19. Overall study: Samples of COVID-19 (acute and convalescent) were obtained from the United States, Italy and Spain. T cells, B-cell-depleted T cells, or PBMCs supplied cDNA or gDNA.

The trim removed 6 bases at V and 2 bases at J, leaving 7 bases unmatched. CDR1 is SNHLY, CDR2 FYNNEI, per germline. CDR3 length: 16 residues. How the authors handled the data: The assay estimated nucleated cells by amplifying reference gene primers. Only in-frame clones appear in the TCRdb table, and some are missing; sequencing was by immunoSEQ multiplex PCR. The DNA was the basis for D and trimming; V, J and clone size are from that table. The sample records around 87,000 clones, about 90% being singletons. The sequenced sample was peripheral blood. The receptor was derived from a human donor with active COVID-19. The donor label of this sample is uncertain. V is TRBV2 and J is TRBJ2-4; 10 nucleotides line up with TRBD2. DNA of the CDR3: TGTGCCAGCAGGAGTACTAGCGGGACATCCAAAAACATTCAGTACTTC. It is translated as CASRSTSGTSKNIQYF.